The source of this T cell receptor beta chain is a study of CD8 T cells in ankylosing spondylitis. With molecular barcodes, quantitative 5'-RACE was used to make the TCR beta libraries. TCRdb called the 5' RACE reads again in MiXCR, with one record for every CDR3 protein. The profile shows 500,000 to 550,000 distinct CDR3 sequences, 9.5% to 15% of them singletons. Germline values: CDR1 SGHTA, CDR2 FQGNSA. The CDR3 runs 16 residues. After removal of 4 bases from V and 4 bases from J, the junction contained 5 bases not matched to a gene. Study results and caveats: In ankylosing spondylitis patients, matched synovial fluid reportedly showed significant enrichment of disease-linked clones. Ankylosing spondylitis blood seemed to carry a telltale TCR beta motif made of seven or eight highly homologous variants. Earlier authors reported some of these motif variants in reactive arthritis synovial fluid and blood.

This clonotype was counted ten times or more. What it recognizes is unknown. The receptor comes from a male donor with ankylosing spondylitis. Sequencing used blood, either unsorted or a sorted T cell fraction (not recorded which). The chain recombines TRBV7-2 with TRBJ2-3, with TRBD2 identical over 13 bases. CDR3 sequence: CASSSRLAGGPDTQYF. DNA for the CDR3: TGTGCCAGCAGCTCCAGACTAGCGGGAGGTCCAGATACGCAGTATTTT.